The count of the clone carrying this TCR beta chain is one. Through a sample-barcoded 5' primer and a J-beta primer mix, a second PCR was run for about 6 to 12 cycles. TCRdb re-derived calls from the 5' RACE reads in MiXCR, one entry per CDR3 protein. The sample includes 700,000 to 800,000 distinct CDR3 sequences, roughly 44% seen only once; the top ten take about 20%. This sample was included in a study of blood T cells in healthy people across ages. Donation came from healthy Caucasian individuals in Russia who were aged about 6 to 95. Peripheral blood was drawn, ten milliliters per donor. There were at least 5 micrograms of total RNA extracted from every sample. The CDR3 has 14 residues. Germline V CDR1 and CDR2: SQVTM, ANQGSEA.

The rearrangement joins TRBV29-1 to TRBJ2-5, with TRBD2 matching 11 bases. The DNA matches TRBJ2-7 better at its end, which makes the J call doubtful. The sample taken for sequencing was blood. This clonotype was sampled from a woman aged 55-75 years in good health. CDR3 DNA: TGCAGCGTTGCGCTGACTAGCGGGATTTACGAGCAGTACTTC. Translating gives CSVALTSGIYEQYF.